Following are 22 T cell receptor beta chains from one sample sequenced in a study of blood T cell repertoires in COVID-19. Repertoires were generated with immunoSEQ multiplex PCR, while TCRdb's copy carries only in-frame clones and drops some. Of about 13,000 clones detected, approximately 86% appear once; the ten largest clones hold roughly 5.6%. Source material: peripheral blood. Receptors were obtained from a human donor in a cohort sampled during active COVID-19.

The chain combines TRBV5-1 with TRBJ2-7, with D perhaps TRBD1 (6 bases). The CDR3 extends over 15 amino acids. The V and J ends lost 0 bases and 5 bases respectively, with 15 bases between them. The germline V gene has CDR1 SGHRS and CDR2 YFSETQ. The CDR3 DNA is TGCGCCAGCAGCTTGGTTCAGGGGCGGGTAAACGAGCAGTACTTC. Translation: CASSLVQGRVNEQYF.

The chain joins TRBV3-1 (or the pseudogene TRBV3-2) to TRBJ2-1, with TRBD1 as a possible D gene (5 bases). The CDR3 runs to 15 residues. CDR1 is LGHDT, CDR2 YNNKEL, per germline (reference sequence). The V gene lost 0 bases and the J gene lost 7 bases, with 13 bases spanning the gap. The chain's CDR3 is CASSQEGVPGNEQFF. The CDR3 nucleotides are TGTGCCAGCAGCCAAGAAGGGGTCCCCGGGAATGAGCAGTTCTTC.

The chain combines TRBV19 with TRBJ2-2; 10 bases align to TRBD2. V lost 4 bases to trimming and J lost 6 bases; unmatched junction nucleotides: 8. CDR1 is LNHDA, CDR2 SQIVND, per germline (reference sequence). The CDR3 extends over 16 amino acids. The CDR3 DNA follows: TGTGCCAGTAGTAGCCCTAGCGGGAGTAGCCCCGGGGAGCTGTTTTTT. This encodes CASSSPSGSSPGELFF.

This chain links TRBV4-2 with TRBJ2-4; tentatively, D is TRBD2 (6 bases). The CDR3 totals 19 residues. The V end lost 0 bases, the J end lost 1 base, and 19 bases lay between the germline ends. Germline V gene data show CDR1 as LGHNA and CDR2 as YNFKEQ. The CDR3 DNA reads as TGTGCCAGCAGCCAAGACCCAGCGGGCCCAGGTCGGGCCAAAAACATTCAGTACTTC. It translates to CASSQDPAGPGRAKNIQYF.

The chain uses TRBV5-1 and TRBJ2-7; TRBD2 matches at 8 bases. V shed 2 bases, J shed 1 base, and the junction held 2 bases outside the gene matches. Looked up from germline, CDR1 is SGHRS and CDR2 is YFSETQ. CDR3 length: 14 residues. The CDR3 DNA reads TGCGCCAGCAGCTTATCGGGAGGGTCCTACGAGCAGTACTTC. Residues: CASSLSGGSYEQYF. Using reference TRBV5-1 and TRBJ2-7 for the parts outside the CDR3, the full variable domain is KAGVTQTPRYLIKTRGQQVTLSCSPISGHRSVSWYQQTPGQGLQFLFEYFSETQRNKGNFPGRFSGRQFSNSRSEMNVSTLELGDSALYLCASSLSGGSYEQYFGPGTRLTVT.

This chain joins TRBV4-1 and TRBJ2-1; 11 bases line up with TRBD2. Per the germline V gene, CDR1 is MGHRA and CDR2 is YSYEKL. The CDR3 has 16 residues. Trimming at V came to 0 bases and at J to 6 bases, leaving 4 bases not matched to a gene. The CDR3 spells CASSQEPGLAANEQFF. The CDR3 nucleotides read TGCGCCAGCAGCCAAGAACCGGGACTAGCGGCCAATGAGCAGTTCTTC.

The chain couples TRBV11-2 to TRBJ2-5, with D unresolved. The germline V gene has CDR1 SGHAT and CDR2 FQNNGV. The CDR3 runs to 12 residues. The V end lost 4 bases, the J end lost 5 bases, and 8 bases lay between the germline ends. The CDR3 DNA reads TGTGCCAGCAGCTCTCAACGGGAGACCCAGTACTTC. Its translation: CASSSQRETQYF.

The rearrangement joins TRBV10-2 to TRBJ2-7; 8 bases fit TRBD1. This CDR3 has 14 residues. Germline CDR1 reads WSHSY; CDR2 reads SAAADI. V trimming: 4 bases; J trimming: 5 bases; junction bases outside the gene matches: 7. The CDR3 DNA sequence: TGCGCCAGCAGTGGGGGCAGGGGGCACAACGAGCAGTACTTC. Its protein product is CASSGGRGHNEQYF.

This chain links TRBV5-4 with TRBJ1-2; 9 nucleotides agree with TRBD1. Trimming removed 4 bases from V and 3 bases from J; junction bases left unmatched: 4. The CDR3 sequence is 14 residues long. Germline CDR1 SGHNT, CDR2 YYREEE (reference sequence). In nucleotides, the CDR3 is TGTGCCAGCAGCCTCTGGACAGGGGACTATGGCTACACCTTC. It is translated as CASSLWTGDYGYTF.

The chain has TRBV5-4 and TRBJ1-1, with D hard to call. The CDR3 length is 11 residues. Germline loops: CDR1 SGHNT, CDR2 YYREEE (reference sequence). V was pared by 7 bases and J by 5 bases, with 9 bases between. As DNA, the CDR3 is TGTGCCAGCCGACACGGTACTGAAGCTTTCTTT. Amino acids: CASRHGTEAFF.

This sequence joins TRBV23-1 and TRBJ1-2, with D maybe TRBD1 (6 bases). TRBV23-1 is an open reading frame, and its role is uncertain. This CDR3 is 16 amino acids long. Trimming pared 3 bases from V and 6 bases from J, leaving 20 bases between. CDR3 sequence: CASSQSGGRGRDGYTF. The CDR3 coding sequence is TGCGCCAGCAGTCAGTCGGGGGGCAGGGGCCGGGATGGCTACACCTTC.

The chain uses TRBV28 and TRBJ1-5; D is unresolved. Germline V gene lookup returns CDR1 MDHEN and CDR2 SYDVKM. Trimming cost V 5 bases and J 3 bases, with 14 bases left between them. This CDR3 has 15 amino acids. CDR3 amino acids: CASSPHRDINQPQHF. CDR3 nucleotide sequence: TGTGCCAGCAGTCCCCACCGGGATATCAATCAGCCCCAGCATTTT.

The CDR3 DNA reads TGTGCCAGCAGTGCCCGCAGGGGAACGACTAATGAAAAACTGTTTTTT. Amino acid sequence: CASSARRGTTNEKLFF. V is TRBV6-1 and J is TRBJ1-4; weak D call: TRBD1 (6 bases). Per germline, CDR1 MNHNS and CDR2 SASEGT. Trimming took 4 bases from V and 2 from J, leaving 14 bases between them. The CDR3 sequence is 16 residues long.

This chain's CDR3 is CATSDLSTGGVGQPQHF. The CDR3 DNA is TGTGCCACCAGTGATTTGTCTACGGGGGGCGTCGGTCAGCCCCAGCATTTT. The chain recombines TRBV24-1 with TRBJ1-5; possibly TRBD1 for D (6 bases). The germline V and J ends were trimmed by 0 bases and 6 bases, with 17 bases remaining between them. Per the germline V gene, CDR1 is KGHDR and CDR2 is SFDVKD. This CDR3 spans 17 amino acids.

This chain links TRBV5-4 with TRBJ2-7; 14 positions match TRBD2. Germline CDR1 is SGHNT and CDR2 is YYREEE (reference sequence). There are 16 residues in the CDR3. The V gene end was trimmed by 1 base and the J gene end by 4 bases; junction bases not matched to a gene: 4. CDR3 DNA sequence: TGTGCCAGCAGCTTGCGACTAGCGGGAGGGCGGTACGAGCAGTACTTC. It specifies CASSLRLAGGRYEQYF.

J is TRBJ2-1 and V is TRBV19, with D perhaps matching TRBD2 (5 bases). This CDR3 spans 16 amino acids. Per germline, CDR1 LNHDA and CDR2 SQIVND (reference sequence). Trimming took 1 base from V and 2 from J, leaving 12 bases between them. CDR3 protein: CASSIVVLAPYNEQFF. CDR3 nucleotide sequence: TGTGCCAGTAGTATAGTTGTGCTAGCACCCTACAATGAGCAGTTCTTC. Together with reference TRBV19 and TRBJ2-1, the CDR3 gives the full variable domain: DGGITQSPKYLFRKEGQNVTLSCEQNLNHDAMYWYRQDPGQGLRLIYYSQIVNDFQKGDIAEGYSVSREKKESFPLTVTSAQKNPTAFYLCASSIVVLAPYNEQFFGPGTRLTVL.

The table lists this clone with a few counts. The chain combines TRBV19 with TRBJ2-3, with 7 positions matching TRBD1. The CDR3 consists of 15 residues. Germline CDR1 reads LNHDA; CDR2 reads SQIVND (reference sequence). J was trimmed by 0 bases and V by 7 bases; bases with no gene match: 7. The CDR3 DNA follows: TGTGCCAGTACCTCCGGGACAGAGAGCACAGATACGCAGTATTTT. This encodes CASTSGTESTDTQYF.

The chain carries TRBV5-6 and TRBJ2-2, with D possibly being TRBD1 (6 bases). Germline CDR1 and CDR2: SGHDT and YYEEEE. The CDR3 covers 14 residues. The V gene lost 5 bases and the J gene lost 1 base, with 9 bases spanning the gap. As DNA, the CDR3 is TGTGCCAGCAGGCTGGGACAGAACACCGGGGAGCTGTTTTTT. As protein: CASRLGQNTGELFF. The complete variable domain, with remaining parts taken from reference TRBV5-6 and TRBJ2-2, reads DAGVTQSPTHLIKTRGQQVTLRCSPKSGHDTVSWYQQALGQGPQFIFQYYEEEERQRGNFPDRFSGHQFPNYSSELNVNALLLGDSALYLCASRLGQNTGELFFGEGSRLTVL.

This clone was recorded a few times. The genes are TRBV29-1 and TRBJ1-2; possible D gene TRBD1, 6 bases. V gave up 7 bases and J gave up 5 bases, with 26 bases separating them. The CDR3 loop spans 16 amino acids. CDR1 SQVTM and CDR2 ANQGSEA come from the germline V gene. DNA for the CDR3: TGCAGCGCCAGAATAATATTAAAAGACAGGATTTATGGCTACACCTTC. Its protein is CSARIILKDRIYGYTF.

This CDR3 is CASSSSGGYTGELFF. The CDR3 nucleotides are TGTGCCAGCAGCTCCTCAGGGGGGTACACCGGGGAGCTGTTTTTT. The chain uses TRBV7-8 and TRBJ2-2; D perhaps matches TRBD1 (7 bases). Germline CDR1 reads SGHVS; CDR2 reads FQNEAQ. This CDR3 has 15 amino acids. V shed 4 bases and J shed 3 bases, with 12 bases lying between them. The whole variable domain, filled in from reference TRBV7-8 and TRBJ2-2, reads GAGVSQSPRYKVAKRGQDVALRCDPISGHVSLFWYQQALGQGPEFLTYFQNEAQLDKSGLPSDRFFAERPEGSVSTLKIQRTQQEDSAVYLCASSSSGGYTGELFFGEGSRLTVL.

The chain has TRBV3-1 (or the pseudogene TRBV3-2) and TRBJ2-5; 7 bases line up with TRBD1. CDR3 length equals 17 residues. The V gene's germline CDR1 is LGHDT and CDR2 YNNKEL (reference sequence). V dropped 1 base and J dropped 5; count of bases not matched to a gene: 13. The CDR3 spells CASSQGAANRGWETQYF. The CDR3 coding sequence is TGTGCCAGCAGCCAAGGTGCCGCTAACAGGGGTTGGGAGACCCAGTACTTC.

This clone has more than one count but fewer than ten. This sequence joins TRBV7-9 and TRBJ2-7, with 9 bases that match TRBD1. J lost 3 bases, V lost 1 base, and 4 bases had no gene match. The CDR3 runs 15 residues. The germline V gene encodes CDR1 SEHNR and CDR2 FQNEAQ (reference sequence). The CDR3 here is CASSLGTGELYEQYF. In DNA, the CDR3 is TGTGCCAGCAGCTTAGGGACAGGGGAACTCTACGAGCAGTACTTC.